Below, 7 T cell receptor beta chains from the same sample are listed, as sequenced in a study of shared clonotypes between healthy human individuals. Libraries were prepared by immunoSEQ multiplex PCR; TCRdb keeps only in-frame clonotypes and omits some of them. This sample has millions of clones, with about 95% found just once. Only CD45RO-negative cells positively selected for CCR7 counted as naive CD8 cells, so terminally differentiated effector memory CD45RA+ cells were excluded. The sample comprised naive CD8+ T cells sorted from blood. The receptor source for this set is a man younger than 35 in good health.

As for this clone: The sample contains more than one DNA sequence encoding this CDR3. The gene calls are TRBV6-5 and TRBJ2-1; D uncertain. Trimming left V 6 bases short and J 2 bases short, with 2 bases between. CDR3 length: 11 amino acids. Germline CDR1 reads MNHEY; CDR2 reads SVGAGI. CDR3 nucleotide sequence: TGTGCCAGCAGAACCTACAATGAGCAGTTCTTC. As protein: CASRTYNEQFF.

The rearrangement uses TRBV6-5 and TRBJ1-6; no clear D gene. The CDR3 sequence is 15 residues long. The V end lost 2 bases, the J end lost 13 bases, and 18 bases lay between the germline ends. Germline V gene sequence: CDR1 MNHEY, CDR2 SVGAGI. The CDR3 DNA reads as TGTGCCAGCAGTTACCTAAGGGATGGGAATGACCCCCTCCACTTT. It yields the protein CASSYLRDGNDPLHF.

The chain couples TRBV6-1 to TRBJ2-7, with 8 positions matching TRBD1. The CDR3 is 13 amino acids. Per the germline V gene, CDR1 is MNHNS and CDR2 is SASEGT. V gave up 6 bases and J gave up 5 bases; unmatched junction bases: 6. CDR3 sequence reads: CASRETGVHEQYF. CDR3 nucleotide sequence: TGTGCCAGCAGAGAGACAGGGGTCCACGAGCAGTACTTC.

Turning to this clone: The same CDR3 also results from other DNA sequences found in this sample. The chain combines TRBV5-4 with TRBJ2-7, with D possibly TRBD2 on 6 matching bases. Germline V CDR1 and CDR2: SGHNT, YYREEE (reference sequence). The CDR3 has 13 residues. The germline V and J ends were trimmed by 7 bases and 4 bases, with 15 bases remaining between them. The CDR3 coding sequence is TGTGCCAGCTCCGGGACGGGAGATTACGAGCAGTACTTC. Translation: CASSGTGDYEQYF.

In DNA form, the CDR3 reads TGTGCCAGCAGCCTCCTTAGGGGACAGGGAGGAGGCTACACCTTC. It translates to CASSLLRGQGGGYTF. V usage is TRBV11-1 and J usage is TRBJ1-2; TRBD1 matches at 9 bases. Germline lookup yields CDR1 SGHAT and CDR2 FQDESV (reference sequence). The CDR3 runs 15 residues. J lost 8 bases, V lost 5 bases, and 12 bases had no gene match.

For this clone: This sample also contains other DNA sequences that code for the same CDR3. The chain recombines TRBV27 with TRBJ2-3; D is perhaps TRBD2 (6 bases). The CDR3 has 14 amino acids. Between the trimmed V and J ends, which lost 2 bases and 6 bases, there was a span of 12 bases. The germline CDR1 and CDR2 sequences are MNHEY and SMNVEV (reference sequence). CDR3 coding DNA: TGTGCCAGCAGTTTAATGGGAGGTACCGATACGCAGTATTTT. Its protein is CASSLMGGTDTQYF.

CDR3 loop: CASSLDYRGLYGYTF. The CDR3 bases are TGTGCCAGCAGCTTAGATTACAGGGGCCTCTATGGCTACACCTTC. This sequence joins TRBV7-9 and TRBJ1-2; 7 bases fit TRBD1. V shed 1 base and J 4 bases; nucleotides not matched to a gene: 6. The CDR3 sequence is 15 residues long. The germline CDR1 and CDR2 sequences are SEHNR and FQNEAQ (reference sequence).